This T cell receptor beta chain was found in a study of cytomegalovirus exposure and HLA in healthy donors. The PCR was carried out with 60 Vbeta primers and 13 Jbeta primers. Produced via immunoSEQ multiplex PCR; TCRdb's table is partial and in-frame only. Of about 200,000 clones in the sample, 70% to 90% are singletons; the top ten hold roughly 0.34%. The CDR3 length is 14 residues. Germline CDR1 reads MNHEY; CDR2 reads SMNVEV (reference sequence). The junction had 2 bases not matched to a gene; V was cut back by 5 bases and J by 1 base. The rearrangement links TRBV27 to TRBJ2-3; 8 bases align to TRBD2. The source of this sequence is a woman aged 25 to 45 in good health and CMV-seronegative. Sequenced: PBMCs. Written as DNA, the CDR3 is TGTGCCAGCAGTCGTAGCGGGGGCACAGATACGCAGTATTTT. It specifies CASSRSGGTDTQYF.